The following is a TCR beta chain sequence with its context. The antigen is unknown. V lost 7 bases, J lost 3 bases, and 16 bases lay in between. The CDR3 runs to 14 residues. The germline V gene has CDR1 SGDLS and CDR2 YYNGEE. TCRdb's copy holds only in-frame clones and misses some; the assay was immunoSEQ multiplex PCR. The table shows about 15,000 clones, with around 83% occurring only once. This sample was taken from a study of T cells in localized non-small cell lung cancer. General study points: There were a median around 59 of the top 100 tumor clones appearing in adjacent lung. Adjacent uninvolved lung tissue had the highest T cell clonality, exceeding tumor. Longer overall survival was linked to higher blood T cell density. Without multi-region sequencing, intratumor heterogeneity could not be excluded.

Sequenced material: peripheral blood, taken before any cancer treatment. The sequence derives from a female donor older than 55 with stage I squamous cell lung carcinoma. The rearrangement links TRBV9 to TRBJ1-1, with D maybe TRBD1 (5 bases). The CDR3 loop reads CASSRVGGDTEAFF. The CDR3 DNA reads TGTGCCAGCTCCCGGGTGGGAGGGGACACTGAAGCTTTCTTT.